The 3 T cell receptor beta chains given below trace back to one sample, sequenced in a study of T cell responses to AZD1222 COVID-19 vaccine. Data came from immunoSEQ multiplex PCR; TCRdb stores just in-frame clones and leaves some out. The top ten hold 3.5% to 4% of the sample, which has about 150,000 clones, roughly nine tenths seen once. The source material was peripheral blood, sampled 28 days after the second AZD1222 dose. The receptor source for this set is an adult who received the AZD1222 COVID-19 vaccine.

J is TRBJ1-5 and V is TRBV24-1, with D unclear. The CDR3 runs 14 residues. Trimming took off 5 bases at V and 4 bases at J, with 11 bases between the two ends. Looked up from germline, CDR1 is KGHDR and CDR2 is SFDVKD. The CDR3 DNA reads as TGTGCCACCAGTGTTAATGGGGTTAATCAGCCCCAGCATTTT. This translates into CATSVNGVNQPQHF.

The chain combines TRBV27 with TRBJ1-2, with 9 positions matching TRBD1. This CDR3 has 15 residues. CDR1 and CDR2 (germline): MNHEY, SMNVEV (reference sequence). V lost 5 bases and J lost 8; bases outside the gene matches: 12. In nucleotides, the CDR3 is TGTGCCAGCAGTGCCCAGGACAGGGGAGGACTCGGCTACACCTTC. Its protein product is CASSAQDRGGLGYTF.

The chain has TRBV25-1 and TRBJ1-1, with 10 bases aligning to TRBD1. The V gene's germline CDR1 is MGHDK and CDR2 SYGVNS. This CDR3 is built from 16 residues. V shed 6 bases, J shed 4 bases, and the junction held 11 bases outside the gene matches. The CDR3 loop is CASRQTGTGVSTEAFF. The DNA for the CDR3 is TGTGCCAGCAGACAGACCGGGACAGGGGTGAGCACTGAAGCTTTCTTT.